One and the same sample provided the 28 T cell receptor beta chains below, sequenced in a study of T cells in Graves' hyperthyroidism and ophthalmopathy. RNA transcripts provided the source from which TCR beta CDR3 regions were amplified. The TCR CDR3 was amplified in a first-round RT-PCR using the HTBI primer set. In TCRdb, the multiplex PCR reads were re-called with MiXCR into one record per CDR3 protein. This repertoire shows around 250,000 distinct CDR3 sequences, less than 20% found once; its top ten account for around 26%. Sample: blood. The receptors originated from a woman younger than 35 with Graves' ophthalmopathy.

This clonotype came up many times. The V gene is TRBV30, the J gene TRBJ2-1; D ambiguous. CDR3 length: 15 residues. CDR1 is GTSNPN, CDR2 SVGIG, per germline (reference sequence). V was trimmed by 0 bases and J by 3 bases, leaving 12 bases between them. The CDR3 sequence: CAWSVGSPFYNEQFF. DNA of the CDR3: TGTGCCTGGAGTGTGGGTAGCCCGTTCTACAATGAGCAGTTCTTC.

This clonotype was seen many times. The genes are TRBV28 and TRBJ1-1, with D perhaps matching TRBD1 (5 bases). CDR1 and CDR2 from the germline V gene are MDHEN and SYDVKM. The CDR3 has 16 residues. V gave up 6 bases and J gave up 6 bases, with 23 bases separating them. The CDR3 reads CASREGPVGIGAEAFF. CDR3 bases: TGTGCCAGCAGAGAGGGACCGGTGGGGATAGGGGCTGAAGCTTTCTTT.

This clonotype has at least ten counts. The J gene is TRBJ1-6, the V gene TRBV20-1; D ambiguous. The CDR3 sequence is 13 residues long. From germline, CDR1 is DFQATT and CDR2 SNEGSKA (reference sequence). V lost 5 bases to trimming and J lost 3 bases, with 8 bases between them. CDR3 protein: CSAQERYNSPLHF. CDR3 DNA: TGCAGTGCTCAGGAACGCTATAATTCACCCCTCCACTTT.

This clonotype was counted many times. The chain employs TRBV28 and TRBJ1-6; 9 bases line up with TRBD1. Germline CDR1 MDHEN, CDR2 SYDVKM. V was pared by 4 bases and J by 10 bases, with 11 bases of the junction left unmatched. The CDR3 extends over 16 amino acids. The CDR3 sequence is CASSSRGDRVRSPLHF. CDR3 coding DNA: TGTGCCAGCAGTTCCCGTGGGGACAGGGTGAGGTCACCCCTCCACTTT.

This clonotype was seen ten or more times. This chain uses TRBV27 with TRBJ1-2, with 8 positions matching TRBD1. Unmatched junction bases numbered 4, after V lost 5 bases and J lost 2 bases. Germline V gene data show CDR1 as MNHEY and CDR2 as SMNVEV (reference sequence). The CDR3 runs 14 residues. The CDR3 DNA follows: TGTGCCAGCAGTCGGACAGGGCAAAACTATGGCTACACCTTC. It translates to CASSRTGQNYGYTF.

In this sample, this clonotype turned up many times. This chain connects TRBV9 to TRBJ2-1; possibly TRBD2 for D (5 bases). With 0 bases removed from V and 6 bases from J, the gap between germline ends came to 7 bases. Germline loops: CDR1 SGDLS, CDR2 YYNGEE. CDR3 length: 13 residues. The CDR3 coding sequence is TGTGCCAGCAGCGTAGATCTAGCCAATGAGCAGTTCTTC. It codes for CASSVDLANEQFF.

This clonotype was counted many times. The J gene is TRBJ2-2, the V gene TRBV19, with D tentatively TRBD2 (7 bases). The V and J ends lost 6 bases and 0 bases respectively, with 11 bases between them. The CDR3 has 15 residues. CDR1 is LNHDA and CDR2 is SQIVND in the germline V gene (reference sequence). The CDR3 protein is CASRGGASNTGELFF. As DNA, the CDR3 is TGTGCCAGTAGAGGGGGGGCGTCGAACACCGGGGAGCTGTTTTTT. Looking up the rest from reference TRBV19 and TRBJ2-2 gives the full variable domain: DGGITQSPKYLFRKEGQNVTLSCEQNLNHDAMYWYRQDPGQGLRLIYYSQIVNDFQKGDIAEGYSVSREKKESFPLTVTSAQKNPTAFYLCASRGGASNTGELFFGEGSRLTVL.

This clonotype came up many times. V is TRBV2 and J is TRBJ1-6; 7 bases line up with TRBD1. Looked up from germline, CDR1 is SNHLY and CDR2 is FYNNEI. The CDR3 has 14 amino acids. V was pared by 3 bases and J by 10 bases, with 6 bases of the junction left unmatched. The CDR3 loop reads CASSETGWGSPLHF. CDR3 coding DNA: TGTGCCAGCAGTGAGACAGGGTGGGGCTCACCCCTCCACTTT.

This clonotype was seen ten or more times. This chain connects TRBV7-2 to TRBJ2-2; D is possibly TRBD1 (7 bases). This CDR3 spans 15 amino acids. Trimming stripped 5 bases from V and 4 bases from J, with 14 bases between. CDR1 is SGHTA and CDR2 is FQGNSA in the germline V gene. CDR3 loop: CASSPRDRRTGELFF. For the CDR3, the DNA is TGTGCCAGCAGCCCGCGGGACAGACGCACCGGGGAGCTGTTTTTT.

This clonotype was observed a handful of times. The chain is built from TRBV7-3 and TRBJ2-1; TRBD2 matches at 11 bases. Per the germline V gene, CDR1 is SGHTA and CDR2 is FQGTGA. This CDR3 has 17 amino acids. The junction had 8 bases not matched to a gene; V was cut back by 1 base and J by 6 bases. In DNA, the CDR3 is TGTGCCAGCAGCTTAAAGGGAGTAGCGGGGGGGCCCAATGAGCAGTTCTTC. It codes for CASSLKGVAGGPNEQFF.

This clonotype was seen many times. The chain joins TRBV7-9 to TRBJ2-7; 8 bases line up with TRBD2. V dropped 5 bases and J dropped 3; count of bases not matched to a gene: 3. This CDR3 is 13 amino acids long. Germline CDR1 SEHNR, CDR2 FQNEAQ (reference sequence). The CDR3 DNA is TGTGCCAGCAGCGCGACTAGCGACTACGAGCAGTACTTC. This encodes CASSATSDYEQYF.

This clonotype has at least ten counts. This sequence joins TRBV27 and TRBJ2-7; 7 bases map to TRBD2. The V gene end was trimmed by 6 bases and the J gene end by 3 bases; junction bases not matched to a gene: 8. There are 14 residues in the CDR3. Germline lookup yields CDR1 MNHEY and CDR2 SMNVEV (reference sequence). Here the CDR3 DNA reads TGTGCCAGCAGACCCGGGACTACGGTCTACGAGCAGTACTTC. Its protein product is CASRPGTTVYEQYF.

This clonotype appeared many times. This chain links TRBV28 with TRBJ2-7; TRBD1 agrees at 7 bases. V dropped 6 bases and J dropped 2; count of bases not matched to a gene: 7. Germline lookup yields CDR1 MDHEN and CDR2 SYDVKM. This CDR3 contains 14 residues. The CDR3 reads CASSVQGTTYEQYF. CDR3 DNA: TGTGCCAGCAGCGTACAGGGGACAACCTACGAGCAGTACTTC.

This clonotype came up many times. This chain joins TRBV12-3 or TRBV12-4 and TRBJ2-2; no clear D gene. This CDR3 contains 12 residues. Trimming removed 10 bases at V and 1 base at J, with 7 bases between. This CDR3 reads CATGRNTGELFF. The CDR3 region has the DNA TGTGCCACCGGAAGGAACACCGGGGAGCTGTTTTTT.

In this sample, this clonotype turned up many times. J is TRBJ1-1 and V is TRBV7-9, with 9 bases matching TRBD1. The germline V gene has CDR1 SEHNR and CDR2 FQNEAQ (reference sequence). After removal of 5 bases from V and 5 bases from J, the junction contained 6 bases not matched to a gene. The CDR3 totals 14 residues. CDR3 coding DNA: TGTGCCAGCAGCGATGGAGGACAGGGGACTGAAGCTTTCTTT. Its translation: CASSDGGQGTEAFF.

This clonotype was detected many times. The chain uses TRBV13 and TRBJ2-4; D gene uncertain. The CDR3 spans 14 residues. Trimming took 6 bases from V and 2 from J, leaving 11 bases between them. Per the germline V gene, CDR1 is PRHDT and CDR2 is FYEKMQ (reference sequence). The CDR3, as DNA: TGTGCCAGCAGATCAAGCCTATCCAAAAACATTCAGTACTTC. As protein: CASRSSLSKNIQYF.

Many counts were recorded for this clonotype. CDR3 sequence: CASSLAWGVETQYF. DNA of the CDR3: TGTGCCAGCAGTCTAGCCTGGGGGGTAGAGACCCAGTACTTC. The chain carries TRBV28 and TRBJ2-5; D may be TRBD2 (6 bases). The CDR3 length is 14 residues. Trimming pared 5 bases from V and 4 bases from J, leaving 14 bases between. CDR1 is MDHEN, CDR2 SYDVKM, per germline.

The chain links TRBV5-1 to TRBJ1-1; TRBD1 aligns across 8 bases. The V gene end was trimmed by 3 bases and the J gene end by 2 bases; junction bases not matched to a gene: 9. There are 16 residues in the CDR3. Per germline, CDR1 SGHRS and CDR2 YFSETQ. The CDR3: CASSWTDRGDNTEAFF. CDR3 coding DNA: TGCGCCAGCAGCTGGACTGACAGGGGTGATAACACTGAAGCTTTCTTT.

This clonotype was observed at least ten times. The CDR3, as DNA: TGTGCCAGCAGCTCCGAAATACCCCAGCCTGGAAACACCATATATTTT. Residues: CASSSEIPQPGNTIYF. The genes are TRBV7-9 and TRBJ1-3; D gene ambiguous. From germline, CDR1 is SEHNR and CDR2 FQNEAQ (reference sequence). Trimming pared 4 bases from V and 2 bases from J, leaving 15 bases between. The CDR3 contains 16 residues.

In its sample, this clonotype was seen many times. The rearrangement uses TRBV20-1 and TRBJ1-1, with a weak D call TRBD1 (6 bases). Germline assignment: CDR1 DFQATT and CDR2 SNEGSKA (reference sequence). This CDR3 contains 14 residues. Deletions cut 0 bases from V and 4 bases from J, with 12 bases between. The CDR3: CSARDSGGSTEAFF. The CDR3 DNA reads TGCAGTGCTAGAGATTCGGGGGGCTCCACTGAAGCTTTCTTT.

This clonotype occurred many times. V usage is TRBV6-2 or TRBV6-3 and J usage is TRBJ1-2; 7 positions agree with TRBD1. The ends lost 0 bases at V and 8 bases at J; junction bases unmatched: 18. Germline V lookup: CDR1 MNHEY, CDR2 SVGEGT. The CDR3 spans 18 residues. CDR3 residues: CASSYSRTGTRSSWGYTF. The CDR3, as DNA: TGTGCCAGCAGTTACTCCCGGACAGGCACAAGGTCTTCGTGGGGCTACACCTTC.

This clonotype has at least ten counts. V gene TRBV27 combines with J gene TRBJ2-7; no firm D call. This CDR3 region has 13 residues. The V and J ends lost 3 bases and 0 bases respectively, with 6 bases between them. Germline CDR1 is MNHEY and CDR2 is SMNVEV (reference sequence). The DNA of the CDR3 is TGTGCCAGCAGTTTCGCCGGCTCCTACGAGCAGTACTTC. Translating it yields CASSFAGSYEQYF.

This clonotype was observed at least ten times. The V call is TRBV5-1, the J call TRBJ2-1; 13 positions agree with TRBD2. Germline V gene data show CDR1 as SGHRS and CDR2 as YFSETQ. The CDR3 is 15 amino acids. The trim removed 4 bases at V and 6 bases at J, leaving 4 bases unmatched. CDR3 residues: CASSPGLAGINEQFF. CDR3 nucleotide sequence: TGCGCCAGCAGCCCGGGACTAGCGGGGATCAATGAGCAGTTCTTC.

This clonotype was counted ten times or more. This chain connects TRBV29-1 to TRBJ1-1; 7 bases agree with TRBD1. The germline V gene encodes CDR1 SQVTM and CDR2 ANQGSEA. The CDR3 loop spans 14 amino acids. J was trimmed by 1 base and V by 4 bases; bases with no gene match: 6. For the CDR3, the DNA is TGCAGCGTTGGCGGGACAGCGCAGAACACTGAAGCTTTCTTT. It encodes CSVGGTAQNTEAFF.

This clonotype appeared many times. The rearrangement joins TRBV30 to TRBJ2-2, with TRBD2 identical over 7 bases. This CDR3 is built from 15 residues. V dropped 8 bases and J dropped 3; count of bases not matched to a gene: 12. Germline lookup yields CDR1 GTSNPN and CDR2 SVGIG (reference sequence). The CDR3 loop reads CASVRLAEYTGELFF. DNA for the CDR3: TGTGCCAGCGTCAGGCTAGCGGAGTACACCGGGGAGCTGTTTTTT.

In its sample, this clonotype was seen many times. The chain recombines TRBV6-1 with TRBJ2-3, with D maybe TRBD2 (6 bases). The CDR3 sequence is 17 residues long. Germline V gives CDR1 MNHNS, CDR2 SASEGT. V dropped 5 bases and J dropped 1 base, with 19 bases sitting between them. The DNA for the CDR3 is TGTGCCAGCAGTTCCCATCCGGGTGGAGGGGGCACAGATACGCAGTATTTT. Translation: CASSSHPGGGGTDTQYF.

The table lists this clonotype with many counts. CDR3 region: CASRVGLEGYEQYF. The CDR3 DNA reads TGTGCCAGCAGAGTCGGACTAGAAGGATACGAGCAGTACTTC. V gene TRBV2 combines with J gene TRBJ2-7, with 7 bases that match TRBD2. The CDR3 consists of 14 residues. Germline V gene data show CDR1 as SNHLY and CDR2 as FYNNEI. Unmatched junction bases numbered 9, after V lost 6 bases and J lost 4 bases.

The chain recombines TRBV18 with TRBJ1-3, with 7 bases lining up with TRBD1. V was pared by 2 bases and J by 4 bases, with 2 bases of the junction left unmatched. CDR3 length: 14 residues. Germline lookup yields CDR1 KGHSH and CDR2 LQKENI. Here the CDR3 DNA reads TGTGCCAGCTCACCAAAGGACAGGGGAAACACCATATATTTT. It encodes CASSPKDRGNTIYF.